The T cell receptor beta chain described here comes from a study of cytomegalovirus exposure and HLA in healthy donors. Germline CDR1 is SGDLS and CDR2 is YYNGEE. V shed 0 bases and J 5 bases; nucleotides not matched to a gene: 4. The CDR3 is 14 amino acids. Findings of the study overall: The investigators catalogued 150 or so TCR beta chains as cytomegalovirus-associated. It was shown in a later analysis that HLA-associated TCR beta chains were more clonally expanded than other, equally common chains. In a later analysis, the majority of CMV-associated beta chains seemingly showed HLA restriction.

Though nominally healthy at sampling, donors likely had unrecorded immune exposures. This clone has only a few counts. The target antigen is unknown. With 60 Vbeta and 13 Jbeta primers, the PCR was carried out. Sequencing was performed with immunoSEQ multiplex PCR; in TCRdb, only in-frame clones are kept and a portion is missing. The sample yields about 140,000 clones, 80% seen once. V is TRBV9 and J is TRBJ1-1; 7 bases line up with TRBD1. The receptor's source is a man aged 50-60 years in good health and CMV-seronegative. Sequencing used PBMCs. The CDR3 sequence is CASSVGYRGTEAFF. CDR3 in DNA: TGTGCCAGCAGCGTAGGTTACAGGGGAACTGAAGCTTTCTTT.